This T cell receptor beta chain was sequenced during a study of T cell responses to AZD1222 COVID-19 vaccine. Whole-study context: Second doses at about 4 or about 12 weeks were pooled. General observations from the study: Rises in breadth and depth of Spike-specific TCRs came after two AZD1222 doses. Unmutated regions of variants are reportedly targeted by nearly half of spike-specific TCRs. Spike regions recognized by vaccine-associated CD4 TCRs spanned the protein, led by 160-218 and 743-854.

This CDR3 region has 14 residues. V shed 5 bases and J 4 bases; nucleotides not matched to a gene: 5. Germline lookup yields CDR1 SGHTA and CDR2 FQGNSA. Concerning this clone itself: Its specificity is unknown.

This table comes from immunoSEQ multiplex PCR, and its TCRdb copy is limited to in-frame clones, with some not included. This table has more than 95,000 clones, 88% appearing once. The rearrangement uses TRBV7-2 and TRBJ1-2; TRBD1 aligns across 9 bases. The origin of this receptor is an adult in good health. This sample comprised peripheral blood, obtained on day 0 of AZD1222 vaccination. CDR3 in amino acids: CASSPGQGGYGYTF. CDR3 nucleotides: TGTGCCAGCAGCCCGGGACAGGGAGGCTATGGCTACACCTTC.